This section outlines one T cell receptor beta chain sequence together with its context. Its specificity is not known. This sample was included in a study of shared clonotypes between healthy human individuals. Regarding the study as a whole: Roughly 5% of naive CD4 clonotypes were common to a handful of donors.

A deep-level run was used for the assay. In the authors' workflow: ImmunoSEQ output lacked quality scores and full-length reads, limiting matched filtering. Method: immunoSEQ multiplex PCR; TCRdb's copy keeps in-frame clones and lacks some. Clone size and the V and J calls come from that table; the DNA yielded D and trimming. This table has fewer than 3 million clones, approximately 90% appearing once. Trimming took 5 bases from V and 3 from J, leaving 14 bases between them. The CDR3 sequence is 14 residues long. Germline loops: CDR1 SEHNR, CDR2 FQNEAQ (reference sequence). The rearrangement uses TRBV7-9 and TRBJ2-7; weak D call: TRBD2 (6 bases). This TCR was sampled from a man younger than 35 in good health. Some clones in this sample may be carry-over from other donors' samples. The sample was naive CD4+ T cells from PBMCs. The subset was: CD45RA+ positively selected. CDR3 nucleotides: TGTGCCAGCAGCACGGGGACTGGGAGCTACGAGCAGTACTTC. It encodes CASSTGTGSYEQYF.